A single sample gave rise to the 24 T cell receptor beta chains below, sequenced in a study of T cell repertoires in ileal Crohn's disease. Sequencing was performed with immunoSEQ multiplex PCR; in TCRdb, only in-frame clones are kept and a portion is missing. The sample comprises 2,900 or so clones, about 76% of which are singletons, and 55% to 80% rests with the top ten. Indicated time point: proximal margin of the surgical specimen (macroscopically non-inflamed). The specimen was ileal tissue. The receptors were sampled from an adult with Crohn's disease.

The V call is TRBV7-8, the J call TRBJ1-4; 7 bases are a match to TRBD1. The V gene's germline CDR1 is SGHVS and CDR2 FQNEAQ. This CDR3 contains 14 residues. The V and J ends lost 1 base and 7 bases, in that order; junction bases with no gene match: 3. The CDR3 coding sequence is TGTGCCAGCAGCTTAGACAGGGGAAGTGAAAAACTGTTTTTT. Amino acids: CASSLDRGSEKLFF. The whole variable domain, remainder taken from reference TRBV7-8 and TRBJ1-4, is GAGVSQSPRYKVAKRGQDVALRCDPISGHVSLFWYQQALGQGPEFLTYFQNEAQLDKSGLPSDRFFAERPEGSVSTLKIQRTQQEDSAVYLCASSLDRGSEKLFFGSGTQLSVL.

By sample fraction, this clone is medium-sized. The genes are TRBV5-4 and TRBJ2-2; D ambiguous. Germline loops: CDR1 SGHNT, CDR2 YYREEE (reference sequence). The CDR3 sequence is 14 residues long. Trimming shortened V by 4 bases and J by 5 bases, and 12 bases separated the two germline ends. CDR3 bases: TGTGCCAGCAGCCCCCGCCCTTGGACCGGGGAGCTGTTTTTT. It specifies CASSPRPWTGELFF.

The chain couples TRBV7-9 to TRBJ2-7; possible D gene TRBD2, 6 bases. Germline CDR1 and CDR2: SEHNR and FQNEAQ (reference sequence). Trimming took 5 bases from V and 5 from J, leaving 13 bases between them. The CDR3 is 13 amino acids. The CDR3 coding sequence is TGTGCCAGCAGCCCCGGGGGTAGCGACGAGCAGTACTTC. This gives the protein CASSPGGSDEQYF. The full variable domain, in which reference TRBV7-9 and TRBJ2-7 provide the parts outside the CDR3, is DTGVSQNPRHKITKRGQNVTFRCDPISEHNRLYWYRQTLGQGPEFLTYFQNEAQLEKSRLLSDRFSAERPKGSFSTLEIQRTEQGDSAMYLCASSPGGSDEQYFGPGTRLTVT.

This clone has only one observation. The CDR3 region is CASSVQQGPNEKLFF. The CDR3, as DNA: TGTGCCAGCAGTGTTCAACAGGGACCCAATGAAAAACTGTTTTTT. V usage is TRBV27 and J usage is TRBJ1-4, with a weak D call TRBD1 (6 bases). Germline values: CDR1 MNHEY, CDR2 SMNVEV (reference sequence). V lost 5 bases, J lost 5 bases, and 15 bases lay in between. The CDR3 runs to 15 residues.

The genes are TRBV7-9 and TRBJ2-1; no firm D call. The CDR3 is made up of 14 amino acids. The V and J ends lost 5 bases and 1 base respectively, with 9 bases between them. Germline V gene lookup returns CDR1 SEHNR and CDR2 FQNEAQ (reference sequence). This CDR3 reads CASSPTTSYNEQFF. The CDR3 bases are TGTGCCAGCAGCCCGACAACGTCCTACAATGAGCAGTTCTTC.

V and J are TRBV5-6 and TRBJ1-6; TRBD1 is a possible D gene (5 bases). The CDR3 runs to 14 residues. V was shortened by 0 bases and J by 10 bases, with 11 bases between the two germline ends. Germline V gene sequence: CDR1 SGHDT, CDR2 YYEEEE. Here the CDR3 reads CASSLAGVGSPLHF. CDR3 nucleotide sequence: TGTGCCAGCAGCTTGGCGGGGGTCGGGTCACCCCTCCACTTT.

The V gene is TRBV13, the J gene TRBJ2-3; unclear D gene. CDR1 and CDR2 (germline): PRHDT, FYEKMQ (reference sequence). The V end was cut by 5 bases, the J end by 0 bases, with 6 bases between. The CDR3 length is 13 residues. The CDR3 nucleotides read TGTGCCAGCAGCGGCCCGAGCACAGATACGCAGTATTTT. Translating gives CASSGPSTDTQYF.

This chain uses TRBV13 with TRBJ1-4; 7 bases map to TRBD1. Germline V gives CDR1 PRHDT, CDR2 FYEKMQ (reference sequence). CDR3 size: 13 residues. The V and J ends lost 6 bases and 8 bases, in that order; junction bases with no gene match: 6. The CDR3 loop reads CASSKTGREKLFF. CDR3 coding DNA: TGTGCCAGCAGTAAGACAGGGAGGGAAAAACTGTTTTTT.

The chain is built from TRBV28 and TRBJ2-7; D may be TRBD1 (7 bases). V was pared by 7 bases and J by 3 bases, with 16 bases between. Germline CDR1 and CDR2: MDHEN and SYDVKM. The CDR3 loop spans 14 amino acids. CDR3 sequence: CASKVGGTDYEQYF. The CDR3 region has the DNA TGTGCCAGCAAGGTAGGAGGGACAGACTACGAGCAGTACTTC.

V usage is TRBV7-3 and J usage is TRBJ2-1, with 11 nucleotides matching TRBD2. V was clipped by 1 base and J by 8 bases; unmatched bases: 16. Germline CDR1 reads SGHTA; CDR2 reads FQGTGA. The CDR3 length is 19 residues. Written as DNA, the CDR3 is TGTGCCAGCAGCTTAAGAGGTCGACCACTAGCGGGAGAAAAGTATGAGCAGTTCTTC. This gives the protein CASSLRGRPLAGEKYEQFF.

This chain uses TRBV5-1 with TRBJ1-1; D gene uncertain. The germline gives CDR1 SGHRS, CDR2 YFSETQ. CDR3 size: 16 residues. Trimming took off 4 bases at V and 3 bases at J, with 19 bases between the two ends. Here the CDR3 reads CASSVANDGGDTEAFF. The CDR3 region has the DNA TGCGCCAGCAGCGTGGCTAATGATGGCGGTGACACTGAAGCTTTCTTT.

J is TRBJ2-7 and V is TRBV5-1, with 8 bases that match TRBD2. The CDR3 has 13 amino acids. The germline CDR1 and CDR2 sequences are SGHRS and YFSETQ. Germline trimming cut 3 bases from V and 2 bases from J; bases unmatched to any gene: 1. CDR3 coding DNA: TGCGCCAGCAGCTCCGGGGGGGCCTACGAGCAGTACTTC. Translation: CASSSGGAYEQYF.

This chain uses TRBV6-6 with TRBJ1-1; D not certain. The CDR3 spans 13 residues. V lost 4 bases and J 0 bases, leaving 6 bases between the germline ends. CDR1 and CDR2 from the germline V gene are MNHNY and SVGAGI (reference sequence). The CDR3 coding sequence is TGTGCCAGCAGTTTCACAATGAACACTGAAGCTTTCTTT. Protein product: CASSFTMNTEAFF.

In DNA, the CDR3 is TGCAGCGTCGGACAGGGCGGGGGCACTGAAGCTTTCTTT. This gives the protein CSVGQGGGTEAFF. The rearrangement joins TRBV29-1 to TRBJ2-2, with 8 bases lining up with TRBD1. The DNA end lines up better with TRBJ1-1; the J call may be wrong. The CDR3 sequence is 13 residues long. Per germline, CDR1 SQVTM and CDR2 ANQGSEA.

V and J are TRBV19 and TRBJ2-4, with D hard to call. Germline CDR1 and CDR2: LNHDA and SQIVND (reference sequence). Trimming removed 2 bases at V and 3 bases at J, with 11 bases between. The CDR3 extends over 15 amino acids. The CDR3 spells CASSIRWQFKNIQYF. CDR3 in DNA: TGTGCCAGTAGTATAAGGTGGCAATTCAAAAACATTCAGTACTTC.

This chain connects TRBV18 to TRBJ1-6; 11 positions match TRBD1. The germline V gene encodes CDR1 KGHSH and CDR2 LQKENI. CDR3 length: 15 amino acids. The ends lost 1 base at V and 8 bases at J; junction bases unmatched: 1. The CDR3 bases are TGTGCCAGCTCACCACTGGGACAGGGGGATTCACCCCTCCACTTT. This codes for CASSPLGQGDSPLHF.

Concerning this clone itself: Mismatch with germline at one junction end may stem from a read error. CDR3 in amino acids: CASSQAAGGPRVPYEQYF. Written as DNA, the CDR3 is TGTGCCAGCAGTCAAGCAGCGGGAGGCCCGCGGGTCCCTTACGAGCAGTACTTC. This chain links TRBV14 with TRBJ2-7; TRBD2 aligns across 9 bases. Germline CDR1 is SGHDN and CDR2 is FVKESK. CDR3 size: 18 residues.

The DNA for the CDR3 is TGTGCCAGCAGCCTTCTAACCGCGGGGTTGGGCGAGCAGTACTTC. Amino acid sequence: CASSLLTAGLGEQYF. The rearrangement uses TRBV7-8 and TRBJ2-7, with D maybe TRBD2 (6 bases). Germline values: CDR1 SGHVS, CDR2 FQNEAQ. V was shortened by 5 bases and J by 6 bases, with 20 bases between the two germline ends. The CDR3 contains 15 residues.

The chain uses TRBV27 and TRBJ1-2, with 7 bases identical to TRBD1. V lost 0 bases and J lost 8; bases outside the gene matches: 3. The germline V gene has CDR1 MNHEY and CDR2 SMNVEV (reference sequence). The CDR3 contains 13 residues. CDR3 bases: TGTGCCAGCAGTTTATCAGGGGGCGGCGGCTACACCTTC. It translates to CASSLSGGGGYTF.

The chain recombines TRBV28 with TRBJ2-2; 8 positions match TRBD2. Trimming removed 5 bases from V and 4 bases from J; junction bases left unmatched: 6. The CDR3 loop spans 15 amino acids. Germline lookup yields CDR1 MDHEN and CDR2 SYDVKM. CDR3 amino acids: CASSNGGAGTGELFF. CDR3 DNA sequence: TGTGCCAGCAGTAACGGGGGGGCCGGCACCGGGGAGCTGTTTTTT.

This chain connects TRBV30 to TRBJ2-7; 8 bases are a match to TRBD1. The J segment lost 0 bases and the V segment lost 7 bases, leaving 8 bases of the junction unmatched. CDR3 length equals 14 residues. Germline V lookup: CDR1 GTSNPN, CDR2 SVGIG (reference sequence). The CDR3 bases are TGTGCCTTTTCATCACAGGGGGTCTCCTACGAGCAGTACTTC. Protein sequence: CAFSSQGVSYEQYF.

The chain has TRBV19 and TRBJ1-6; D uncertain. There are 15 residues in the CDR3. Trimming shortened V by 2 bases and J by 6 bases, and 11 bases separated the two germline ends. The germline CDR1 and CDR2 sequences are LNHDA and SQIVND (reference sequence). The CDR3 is CASSIPSRPNSPLHF. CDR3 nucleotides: TGTGCCAGTAGTATACCAAGCCGACCTAATTCACCCCTCCACTTT.

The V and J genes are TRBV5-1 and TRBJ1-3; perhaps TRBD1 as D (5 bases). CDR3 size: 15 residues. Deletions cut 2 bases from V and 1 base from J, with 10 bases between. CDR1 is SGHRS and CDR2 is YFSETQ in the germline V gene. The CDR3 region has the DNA TGCGCCAGCAGCTTTCAGGGTTTATCTGGAAACACCATATATTTT. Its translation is CASSFQGLSGNTIYF.

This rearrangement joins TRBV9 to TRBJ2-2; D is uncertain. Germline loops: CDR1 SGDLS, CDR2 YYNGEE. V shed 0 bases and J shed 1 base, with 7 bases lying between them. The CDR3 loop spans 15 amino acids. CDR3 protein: CASSVGLKNTGELFF. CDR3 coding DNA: TGTGCCAGCAGCGTAGGCCTGAAGAACACCGGGGAGCTGTTTTTT.